This TCR beta chain is from a study of cytomegalovirus exposure and HLA in healthy donors. A multiplex PCR was run with 60 Vbeta primers and 13 Jbeta primers. Sequencing was performed with immunoSEQ multiplex PCR; in TCRdb, only in-frame clones are kept and a portion is missing. The table includes approximately 140,000 clones, approximately 84% detected once. General observations from the study: What was likely a sequencing artifact was a cluster of highly shared sequence variants.

As for this clone: Its antigen remains unknown.

Germline CDR1 and CDR2: KGHSH and LQKENI. V was trimmed by 1 base and J by 9 bases, leaving 12 bases between them. CDR3 size: 13 residues. This sequence originates from a woman aged 40 to 50 in good health and CMV-seronegative. Specimen: PBMCs. This chain links TRBV18 with TRBJ2-5, with TRBD1 as a possible D gene (6 bases). CDR3 protein: CASSPREEGAQYF. The CDR3, as DNA: TGTGCCAGCTCACCACGCGAAGAGGGGGCCCAGTACTTC.